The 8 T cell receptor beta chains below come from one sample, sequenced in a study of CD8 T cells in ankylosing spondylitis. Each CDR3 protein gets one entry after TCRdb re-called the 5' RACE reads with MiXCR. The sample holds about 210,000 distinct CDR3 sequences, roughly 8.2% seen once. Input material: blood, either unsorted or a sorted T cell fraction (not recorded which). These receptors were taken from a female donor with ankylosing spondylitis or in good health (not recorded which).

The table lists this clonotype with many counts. CDR3 in amino acids: CASSFGAGSYEQYF. In nucleotides, the CDR3 is TGTGCCAGCAGTTTTGGGGCCGGTTCCTACGAGCAGTACTTC. The chain is built from TRBV7-2 and TRBJ2-7, with D perhaps TRBD1 (5 bases). CDR3 length equals 14 residues. Per the germline V gene, CDR1 is SGHTA and CDR2 is FQGNSA. V dropped 6 bases and J dropped 1 base, with 13 bases sitting between them.

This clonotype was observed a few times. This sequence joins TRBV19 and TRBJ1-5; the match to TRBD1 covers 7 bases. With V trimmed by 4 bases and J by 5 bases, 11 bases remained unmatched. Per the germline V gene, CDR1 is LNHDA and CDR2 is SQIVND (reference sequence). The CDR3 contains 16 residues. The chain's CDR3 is CASSTTWTGGDQPQHF. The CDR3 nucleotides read TGTGCCAGTAGTACAACCTGGACAGGAGGGGATCAGCCCCAGCATTTT. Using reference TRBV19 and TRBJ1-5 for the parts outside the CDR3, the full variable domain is DGGITQSPKYLFRKEGQNVTLSCEQNLNHDAMYWYRQDPGQGLRLIYYSQIVNDFQKGDIAEGYSVSREKKESFPLTVTSAQKNPTAFYLCASSTTWTGGDQPQHFGDGTRLSIL.

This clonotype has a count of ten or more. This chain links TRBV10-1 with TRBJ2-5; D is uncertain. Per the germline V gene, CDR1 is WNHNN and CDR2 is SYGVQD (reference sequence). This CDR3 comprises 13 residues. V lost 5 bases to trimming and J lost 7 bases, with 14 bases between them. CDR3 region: CASSLGPGMTQYF. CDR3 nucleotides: TGCGCCAGCAGTCTAGGACCCGGAATGACCCAGTACTTC.

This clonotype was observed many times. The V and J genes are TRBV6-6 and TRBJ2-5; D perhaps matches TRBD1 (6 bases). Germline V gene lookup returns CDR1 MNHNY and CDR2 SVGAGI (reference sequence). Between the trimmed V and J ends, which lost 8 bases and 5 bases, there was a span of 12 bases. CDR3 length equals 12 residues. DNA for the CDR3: TGTGCCAGCGGCGACAGGATGGAGACCCAGTACTTC. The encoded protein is CASGDRMETQYF.

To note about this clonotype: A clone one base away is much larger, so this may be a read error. The CDR3 sequence is CVSSSQGWDYGYTF. The CDR3 region has the DNA TGTGTCAGCAGCTCGCAGGGTTGGGACTATGGCTACACCTTC. The V and J genes are TRBV3-1 and TRBJ1-2, with D possibly TRBD1 on 5 matching bases. Germline V gene data show CDR1 as LGHDT and CDR2 as YNNKEL (reference sequence). The CDR3 has 14 amino acids.

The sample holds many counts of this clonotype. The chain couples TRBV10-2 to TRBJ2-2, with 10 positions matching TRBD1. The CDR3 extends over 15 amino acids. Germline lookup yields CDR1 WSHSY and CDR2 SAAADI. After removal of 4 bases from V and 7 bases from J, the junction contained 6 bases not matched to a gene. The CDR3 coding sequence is TGCGCCAGCAGTGGACAGGGGGCGCCGGGCGGGGAGCTGTTTTTT. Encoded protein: CASSGQGAPGGELFF.

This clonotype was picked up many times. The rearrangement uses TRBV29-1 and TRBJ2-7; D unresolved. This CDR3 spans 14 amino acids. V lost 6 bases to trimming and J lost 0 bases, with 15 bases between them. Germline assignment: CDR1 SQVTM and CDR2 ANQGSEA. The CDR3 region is CSVVERPSSYEQYF. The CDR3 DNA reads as TGCAGCGTCGTCGAAAGGCCTAGCTCCTACGAGCAGTACTTC.

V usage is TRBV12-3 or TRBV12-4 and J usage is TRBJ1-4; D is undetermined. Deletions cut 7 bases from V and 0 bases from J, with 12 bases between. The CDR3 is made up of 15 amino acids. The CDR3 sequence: CASTPGSATNEKLFF. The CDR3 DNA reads TGTGCCAGCACCCCCGGGTCTGCAACTAATGAAAAACTGTTTTTT.